This is a list of T cell receptor beta chains from one sample in a study of CD8 T cell repertoires and HIV-1 epitope variants. Some clones are missing from TCRdb's copy, which holds only in-frame ones; the method was immunoSEQ multiplex PCR. The repertoire holds 90,000 or so clones, just under 75% seen once, with 20% to 30% in the top ten. Sequenced material: uncultured baseline CD8+ T cells from peripheral blood mononuclear cells (PBMCs). These receptors originate from a male donor with HIV. Both conserved end residues are part of each CDR3. A D gene is named only where the DNA matches it firmly. The size of a clone is reported for some rows only, either as once, few or many, or as a class for expanded clones.

v_gene	abundance	d_gene	j_gene	CDR3aa	CDR3nt
TRBV28	many	TRBD1	TRBJ1-5	CASSLGTGNQPQHF	TGTGCCAGCAGTCTCGGGACAGGGAATCAGCCCCAGCATTTT
TRBV27	NA	NA	TRBJ1-2	CASSLEGFGYGYTF	TGTGCCAGCAGTTTAGAAGGGTTCGGGTATGGCTACACCTTC
TRBV11-2	NA	NA	TRBJ1-2	CASSSIGGFNYGYTF	TGTGCCAGCAGCTCAATAGGGGGATTTAACTATGGCTACACCTTC
TRBV9	NA	TRBD2	TRBJ2-2	CASSGRTSGRSPTGELFF	TGTGCCAGCAGCGGCCGGACTAGCGGGAGGTCTCCCACCGGGGAGCTGTTTTTT
TRBV5-1	NA	TRBD1	TRBJ2-3	CASTGGQGLRDTQYF	TGCGCCAGCACAGGTGGACAGGGCTTACGAGATACGCAGTATTTT
TRBV5-6	NA	NA	TRBJ1-6	CASSLEVSSSPLHF	TGTGCCAGCAGCTTGGAGGTGTCGAGTTCACCCCTCCACTTT
TRBV28	medium-sized	NA	TRBJ1-4	CASAITGHRGEKLFF	TGTGCCAGCGCAATTACTGGCCACCGGGGGGAAAAACTGTTTTTT
TRBV14	NA	NA	TRBJ2-1	CASSQDLPGGKDEQFF	TGTGCCAGCAGCCAAGATCTCCCGGGCGGGAAGGATGAGCAGTTCTTC
TRBV5-1	NA	TRBD1	TRBJ2-3	CASEDTGGSTDTQYF	TGCGCCAGCGAAGATACAGGGGGTAGCACAGATACGCAGTATTTT
TRBV5-6	NA	TRBD1	TRBJ1-2	CASSLGGTANYGYTF	TGTGCCAGCAGCTTGGGCGGGACAGCTAACTATGGCTACACCTTC
TRBV2	few	NA	TRBJ2-7	CASRRTWGKNEQYF	TGTGCCAGCAGGCGCACATGGGGGAAAAACGAGCAGTACTTC
TRBV4-2	few	NA	TRBJ1-2	CASSQERDLYGYTF	TGTGCCAGCAGCCAAGAGAGGGATCTCTATGGCTACACCTTC
TRBV29-1	NA	NA	TRBJ1-2	CSVERGNPNYGYTF	TGCAGCGTTGAGAGGGGGAACCCTAACTATGGCTACACCTTC
TRBV5-1	few	NA	TRBJ1-2	CASSSNSGKGYGYTF	TGCGCCAGCAGCTCGAACTCGGGGAAAGGTTATGGCTACACCTTC
TRBV6-6	once	NA	TRBJ2-3	CASRRRDIRTDTQYF	TGTGCCAGCAGGAGAAGGGACATCCGCACAGATACGCAGTATTTT
TRBV6-1	NA	TRBD2	TRBJ2-1	CASSVSLAGDNEQFF	TGTGCCAGCAGTGTGTCGCTAGCGGGAGACAATGAGCAGTTCTTC
TRBV6-1	NA	NA	TRBJ1-2	CASRSYQITNYGYTF	TGTGCCAGCAGATCTTATCAGATTACTAACTATGGCTACACCTTC
TRBV28	NA	TRBD1	TRBJ2-3	CASTPGTGNTDTQYF	TGTGCCAGCACCCCGGGGACAGGGAACACAGATACGCAGTATTTT
TRBV14	many	NA	TRBJ2-7	CASSPTSSHREQYF	TGTGCCAGCAGTCCTACTAGCTCCCACCGGGAGCAGTACTTC
TRBV7-8	NA	TRBD2	TRBJ2-7	CASRIAGLAGASSYEQYF	TGTGCCAGCAGGATCGCGGGACTAGCGGGAGCCAGCTCCTACGAGCAGTACTTC
TRBV19	NA	NA	TRBJ1-2	CASSTSGARNYGYTF	TGTGCCAGTAGTACCTCGGGGGCGCGTAACTATGGCTACACCTTC
TRBV5-5	NA	TRBD1	TRBJ2-7	CASSRRQGNEQYF	TGTGCCAGCAGCCGTCGACAGGGGAACGAGCAGTACTTC
TRBV6-4	NA	NA	TRBJ2-1	CASSGTEANEQFF	TGTGCCAGCAGTGGGACAGAAGCCAATGAGCAGTTCTTC
TRBV6-6	NA	TRBD1	TRBJ2-7	CASSYVGQGDYEQYF	TGTGCCAGCAGTTACGTAGGACAGGGGGACTACGAGCAGTACTTC
TRBV7-9	NA	TRBD1	TRBJ1-5	CASSLGGQGNQPQHF	TGTGCCAGCAGCTTAGGGGGACAGGGGAATCAGCCCCAGCATTTT
TRBV28	NA	NA	TRBJ1-5	CASSLRSFGNQPQHF	TGTGCCAGCAGTTTACGGAGCTTCGGCAATCAGCCCCAGCATTTT
TRBV19	NA	NA	TRBJ1-5	CASSSDSRNQPQHF	TGTGCCAGTAGTTCGGACAGCCGCAATCAGCCCCAGCATTTT
TRBV19	NA	TRBD1	TRBJ2-6	CASSMVNLRDRPNSGANVLTF	TGTGCCAGTAGTATGGTTAACCTCCGGGACAGGCCAAACTCTGGGGCCAACGTCCTGACTTTC
TRBV6-1	NA	TRBD1	TRBJ1-2	CASSEDPGRGRDGYTF	TGTGCCAGCAGTGAAGACCCGGGCAGGGGGCGAGACGGCTACACCTTC
TRBV19	NA	NA	TRBJ1-5	CASSNLRGTQPQHF	TGTGCCAGTAGTAATTTGCGGGGTACTCAGCCCCAGCATTTT
TRBV6-6	NA	TRBD2	TRBJ2-5	CASSYPGGGRETQYF	TGTGCCAGCAGTTACCCGGGGGGGGGCCGGGAGACCCAGTACTTC
TRBV10-3	few	NA	TRBJ2-1	CAIRNRENEQFF	TGTGCCATCAGGAATAGGGAGAATGAGCAGTTCTTC
TRBV28	NA	NA	TRBJ2-7	CASSKVRAYEQYF	TGTGCCAGCAGCAAAGTAAGGGCCTACGAGCAGTACTTC
TRBV6-5	NA	TRBD2	TRBJ2-1	CASSSPTSGRFNEQFF	TGTGCCAGCAGTTCGCCGACTAGCGGGAGGTTCAATGAGCAGTTCTTC
TRBV7-3	once	NA	TRBJ1-1	CASSSRREGEAFF	TGTGCCAGCAGCTCCCGGAGGGAGGGGGAAGCTTTCTTT
TRBV5-1	NA	TRBD1	TRBJ1-1	CASSPSRQGGTEAFF	TGCGCCAGCAGCCCGAGCCGACAGGGGGGAACTGAAGCTTTCTTT
TRBV5-1	once	NA	TRBJ2-3	CASSYITGQADTQYF	TGCGCCAGCAGCTATATAACAGGGCAAGCAGATACGCAGTATTTT
TRBV5-5	NA	NA	TRBJ2-7	CASSFHREGEQYF	TGTGCCAGCAGCTTTCACAGGGAGGGCGAGCAGTACTTC
TRBV4-3	few	NA	TRBJ1-1	CASSPGRWNTEAFF	TGCGCCAGCAGCCCCGGACGATGGAACACTGAAGCTTTCTTT
TRBV4-3	NA	NA	TRBJ1-2	CASSRRTDVNYGYTF	TGCGCCAGCAGCCGACGGACGGATGTTAACTATGGCTACACCTTC
TRBV28	few	NA	TRBJ1-1	CASSLWANTEAFF	TGTGCCAGCAGTTTATGGGCGAACACTGAAGCTTTCTTT
TRBV4-2	NA	NA	TRBJ1-4	CASSLLQGIDEKLFF	TGTGCCAGCAGCCTCCTACAGGGCATCGACGAAAAACTGTTTTTT
TRBV30	few	TRBD1	TRBJ1-1	CAWSAGTGDEAFF	TGTGCCTGGAGTGCAGGGACAGGGGATGAAGCTTTCTTT
TRBV13	NA	NA	TRBJ2-7	CASSLGSNEQYF	TGTGCCAGCAGCTTAGGTTCAAACGAGCAGTACTTC
TRBV27	NA	NA	TRBJ1-1	CASSLQGNTEAFF	TGTGCCAGCAGTTTACAGGGTAACACTGAAGCTTTCTTT
TRBV27	NA	TRBD1	TRBJ2-2	CASRPGTANTGELFF	TGTGCCAGCAGGCCCGGGACAGCGAACACCGGGGAGCTGTTTTTT
TRBV29-1	NA	TRBD2	TRBJ2-7	CSVEDKREGTYEQYF	TGCAGCGTTGAAGATAAGCGGGAGGGAACCTACGAGCAGTACTTC
TRBV14	NA	NA	TRBJ1-2	CASSRPGGGNYGYTF	TGTGCCAGCAGCCGGCCGGGAGGGGGGAACTATGGCTACACCTTC
TRBV18	NA	TRBD2	TRBJ2-1	CASSLIAGGNNEQFF	TGTGCCAGCTCACTAATAGCGGGAGGGAACAATGAGCAGTTCTTC